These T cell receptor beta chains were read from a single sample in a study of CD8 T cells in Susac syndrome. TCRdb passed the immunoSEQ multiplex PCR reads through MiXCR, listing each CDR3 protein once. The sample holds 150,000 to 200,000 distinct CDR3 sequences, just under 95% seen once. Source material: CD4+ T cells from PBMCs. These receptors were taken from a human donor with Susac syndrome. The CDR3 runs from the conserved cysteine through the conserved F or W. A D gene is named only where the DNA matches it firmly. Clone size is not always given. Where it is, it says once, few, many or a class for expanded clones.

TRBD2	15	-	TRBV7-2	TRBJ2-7	CASSAGLATTYEQYF	TGTGCCAGCAGCGCAGGACTAGCGACTACCTACGAGCAGTACTTC
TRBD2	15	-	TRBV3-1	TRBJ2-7	CASSQDGGGGAEQYF	TGTGCCAGCAGCCAAGATGGGGGGGGAGGCGCCGAGCAGTACTTC
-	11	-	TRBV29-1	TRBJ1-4	CSVLTGKKLFF	TGCAGCGTCCTTACAGGGAAAAAACTGTTTTTT
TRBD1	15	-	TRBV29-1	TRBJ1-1	CSVPGQGAMNTEAFF	TGCAGCGTTCCGGGACAGGGGGCAATGAACACTGAAGCTTTCTTT
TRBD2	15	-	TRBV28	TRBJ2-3	CASSLSGMSTDTQYF	TGTGCCAGCAGTTTGAGCGGGATGAGCACAGATACGCAGTATTTT
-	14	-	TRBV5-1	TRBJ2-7	CASRADSGSYEQYF	TGCGCCAGCAGGGCGGACAGTGGGAGCTACGAGCAGTACTTC
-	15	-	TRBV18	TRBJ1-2	CASSPGTDSNYGYTF	TGTGCCAGCTCACCAGGGACGGATTCTAACTATGGCTACACCTTC
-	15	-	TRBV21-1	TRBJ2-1	CASSPLGTVDNEQFF	TGTGCCAGCAGCCCCCTCGGGACAGTAGACAATGAGCAGTTCTTC
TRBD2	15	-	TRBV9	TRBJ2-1	CASSVSGSSGNEQFF	TGTGCCAGCAGCGTAAGCGGGAGCAGTGGTAATGAGCAGTTCTTC
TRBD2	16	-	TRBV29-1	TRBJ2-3	CSVSPASGVSTDTQYF	TGCAGCGTTTCCCCGGCTAGCGGAGTTAGCACAGATACGCAGTATTTT
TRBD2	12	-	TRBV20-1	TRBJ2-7	CSAKTSGEEQYF	TGCAGTGCTAAGACTAGCGGGGAGGAGCAGTACTTC
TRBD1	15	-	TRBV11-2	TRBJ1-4	CASSLNRGTNEKLFF	TGTGCCAGCAGCTTAAACAGGGGAACTAATGAAAAACTGTTTTTT
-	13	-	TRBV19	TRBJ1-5	CASTVGADQPQHF	TGTGCCAGTACCGTGGGGGCTGATCAGCCCCAGCATTTT
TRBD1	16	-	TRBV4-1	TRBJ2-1	CASSLRRTGGYNEQFF	TGCGCCAGCAGCCTACGGAGGACAGGGGGCTACAATGAGCAGTTCTTC
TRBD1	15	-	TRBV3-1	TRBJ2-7	CASSPGTVSSYEQYF	TGTGCCAGCAGCCCCGGGACAGTAAGCTCCTACGAGCAGTACTTC
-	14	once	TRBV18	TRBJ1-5	CASSPDPSSQPQHF	TGTGCCAGCTCACCAGACCCTAGCAGTCAGCCCCAGCATTTT
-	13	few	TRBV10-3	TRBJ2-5	CAISGGIQETQYF	TGTGCCATCAGTGGCGGGATCCAAGAGACCCAGTACTTC
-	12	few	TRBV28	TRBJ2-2	CASSLFTGELFF	TGTGCCAGCAGTTTATTTACCGGGGAGCTGTTTTTT
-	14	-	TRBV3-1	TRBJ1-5	CASSMGGKGQPQHF	TGTGCCAGCAGTATGGGGGGCAAGGGTCAGCCCCAGCATTTT
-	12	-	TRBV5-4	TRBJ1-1	CASSLLGAEAFF	TGTGCCAGCAGCTTACTCGGGGCAGAAGCTTTCTTT
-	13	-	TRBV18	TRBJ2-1	CASSPPVYNEQFF	TGTGCCAGCTCACCACCCGTCTACAATGAGCAGTTCTTC
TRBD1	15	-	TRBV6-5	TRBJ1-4	CASSDSGQGNEKLFF	TGTGCCAGCAGCGACTCGGGACAGGGGAATGAAAAACTGTTTTTT